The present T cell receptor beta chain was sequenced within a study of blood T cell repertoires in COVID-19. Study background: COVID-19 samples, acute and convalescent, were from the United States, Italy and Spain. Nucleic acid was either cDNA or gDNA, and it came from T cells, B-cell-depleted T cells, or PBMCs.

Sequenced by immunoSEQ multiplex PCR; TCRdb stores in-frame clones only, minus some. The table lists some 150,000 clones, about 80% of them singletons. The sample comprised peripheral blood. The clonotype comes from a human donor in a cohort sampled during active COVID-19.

CDR3 protein: CASSQGVGGRNEQFF. The DNA for the CDR3 is TGTGCCAGCAGCCAAGGGGTGGGGGGGCGTAATGAGCAGTTCTTC. The chain joins TRBV3-1 (or the pseudogene TRBV3-2) to TRBJ2-1, with D perhaps matching TRBD2 (7 bases). The CDR3 is 15 amino acids. The ends were cut back, 1 base at V and 7 bases at J, with 14 bases in the middle. Germline-derived CDR1 and CDR2 are LGHDT and YNNKEL (reference sequence).